This T cell receptor (beta chain) was captured in a study of regulatory T cells in long-lasting Graves disease. Germline-derived CDR1 and CDR2 are PRHDT and FYEKMQ (reference sequence). V was pared by 5 bases and J by 5 bases, with 16 bases between. The CDR3 has 15 residues. Many counts were recorded for this clonotype. With iRepertoire HTBI primers and Arm-PCR of CDR3 regions, TCR beta libraries were built. TCRdb reanalysed the multiplex PCR reads using MiXCR and keeps one entry per CDR3 protein. Here the sample spans 400,000 to 500,000 distinct CDR3 sequences, 20% to 25% being singletons. Specified time point: persistent/refractory GD, antithyroid drugs over 5 years with positive TRAb. PBMCs provided the RNA from which the TCR library was made.

The receptor was isolated from a female donor with Graves disease. Sequenced material: peripheral blood mononuclear cells (PBMCs), taken when the disease was refractory, from a patient treated with antithyroid drugs. The chain joins TRBV13 to TRBJ1-5; D might be TRBD1 (6 bases). The CDR3 DNA reads TGTGCCAGCAGCACACCACAGGGCGGGGATCAGCCCCAGCATTTT. Translated, it gives CASSTPQGGDQPQHF. Full variable domain (remainder filled in from reference TRBV13 and TRBJ1-5): AAGVIQSPRHLIKEKRETATLKCYPIPRHDTVYWYQQGPGQDPQFLISFYEKMQSDKGSIPDRFSAQQFSDYHSELNMSSLELGDSALYFCASSTPQGGDQPQHFGDGTRLSIL.